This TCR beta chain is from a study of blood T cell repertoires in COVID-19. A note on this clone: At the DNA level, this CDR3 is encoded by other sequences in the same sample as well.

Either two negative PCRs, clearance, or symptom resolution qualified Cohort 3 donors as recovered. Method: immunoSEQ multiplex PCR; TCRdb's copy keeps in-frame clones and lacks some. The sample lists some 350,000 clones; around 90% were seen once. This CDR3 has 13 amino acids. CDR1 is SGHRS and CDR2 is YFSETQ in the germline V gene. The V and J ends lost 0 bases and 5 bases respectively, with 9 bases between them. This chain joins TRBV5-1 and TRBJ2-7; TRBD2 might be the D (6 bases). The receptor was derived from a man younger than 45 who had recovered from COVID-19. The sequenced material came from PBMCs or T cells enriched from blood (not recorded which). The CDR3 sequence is CASSLGGLNEQYF. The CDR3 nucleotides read TGCGCCAGCAGCTTGGGGGGACTCAACGAGCAGTACTTC. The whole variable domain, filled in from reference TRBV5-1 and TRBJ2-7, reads KAGVTQTPRYLIKTRGQQVTLSCSPISGHRSVSWYQQTPGQGLQFLFEYFSETQRNKGNFPGRFSGRQFSNSRSEMNVSTLELGDSALYLCASSLGGLNEQYFGPGTRLTVT.